The source of this TCR beta chain is a study of human T cells and chemical hapten exposure. At the level of the study: Minor pooled library volume differences mainly drove per-sample TCR yield variation.

Extraction yielded total RNA from whole blood (unfractionated). V lost 3 bases to trimming and J lost 3 bases, with 12 bases between them. The CDR3 consists of 14 residues. The table lists this clonotype with many counts. As yet, its antigen is unknown. General study points: TCRs exceeding a frequency of 1 in 1000 stayed unchanged under DPC sensitization.

Library preparation tagged each individual cDNA molecule with a unique molecular identifier. Per the study methods: There were a median of approximately 96,000 TCRs per sample, with a range from about 23,224 to 690,600. TCRdb re-derived calls from the reads in MiXCR, one entry per CDR3 protein. The V and J calls reflect TCRdb's pipeline rather than the authors' work. Of about 120,000 distinct CDR3 sequences listed, over 7% are singletons. The TCR sequence derives from a human donor in good health. Some clones in this sample may be carry-over from other donors' samples. Sequences were obtained from whole blood. The chain links TRBV12-3 or TRBV12-4 to TRBJ2-7; D might be TRBD1 (5 bases). The CDR3 sequence is CASSLRQGGYEQYF. In DNA, the CDR3 is TGTGCCAGCAGTTTGAGGCAGGGCGGCTACGAGCAGTACTTC.